The 9 T cell receptor beta chains given below trace back to one sample, sequenced in a study of memory CD4+ T cells and cytomegalovirus serostatus. TCRdb keeps only in-frame clones here, not all; method: immunoSEQ multiplex PCR. Of 40,000 to 50,000 clones in the sample, roughly four fifths are singletons; the top ten hold more than 0.95%. The sort gate was single viable CD3+CD4+CD8-CD45RO+ cells for memory CD4+ T cells. The sequencing input was memory CD4+ T cells from blood. The receptors come from an adult in good health and CMV-seropositive.

This clone was counted only a few times. The J gene is TRBJ2-5, the V gene TRBV5-4; 9 bases match TRBD1. The CDR3 is made up of 17 amino acids. Germline V lookup: CDR1 SGHNT, CDR2 YYREEE (reference sequence). J lost 3 bases, V lost 0 bases, and 9 bases had no gene match. CDR3 region: CASSLAVTGGREETQYF. CDR3 sequence (DNA): TGTGCCAGCAGCTTGGCCGTAACAGGGGGCAGGGAAGAGACCCAGTACTTC.

The chain carries TRBV19 and TRBJ1-4, with D perhaps TRBD1 (6 bases). The CDR3 length is 17 residues. Per the germline V gene, CDR1 is LNHDA and CDR2 is SQIVND (reference sequence). V was cut by 3 bases and J by 0 bases, with 14 bases left in between. The CDR3 nucleotides read TGTGCCAGTAGTATGGTCCAGGGGCTAGCAACTAATGAAAAACTGTTTTTT. As protein: CASSMVQGLATNEKLFF.

This chain joins TRBV7-8 and TRBJ1-2, with D hard to call. The V gene lost 3 bases and the J gene lost 2 bases, with 13 bases spanning the gap. Germline CDR1 SGHVS, CDR2 FQNEAQ. This CDR3 has 15 amino acids. The CDR3 protein is CASSFLGRVNYGYTF. CDR3 sequence (DNA): TGTGCCAGCAGCTTCCTGGGGAGGGTGAACTATGGCTACACCTTC.

The chain uses TRBV5-1 and TRBJ2-5; possible D gene TRBD2, 5 bases. Trimming pared 4 bases from V and 3 bases from J, leaving 16 bases between. The CDR3 is 15 amino acids. Germline V gene data show CDR1 as SGHRS and CDR2 as YFSETQ. The CDR3 reads CASSTGSAEKETQYF. CDR3 nucleotides: TGCGCCAGCAGCACGGGGAGCGCAGAAAAAGAGACCCAGTACTTC.

The rearrangement joins TRBV6-6 to TRBJ2-3, with unresolved D. The V gene lost 1 base and the J gene lost 4 bases, with 6 bases spanning the gap. Germline V gene data show CDR1 as MNHNY and CDR2 as SVGAGI (reference sequence). This CDR3 is built from 13 residues. CDR3 sequence (DNA): TGTGCCAGCAGTTACTTCAGCTCAGATACGCAGTATTTT. Protein: CASSYFSSDTQYF.

The chain recombines TRBV7-2 with TRBJ2-1, with 9 bases aligning to TRBD1. CDR3 size: 14 residues. V shed 3 bases, J shed 9 bases, and the junction held 6 bases outside the gene matches. The germline CDR1 and CDR2 sequences are SGHTA and FQGNSA. The CDR3 nucleotides read TGTGCCAGCAGCTTCAAGACAGGGGGGGGTGAGCAGTTCTTC. It encodes CASSFKTGGGEQFF.

The genes are TRBV29-1 and TRBJ2-5; D possibly corresponds to TRBD1 (5 bases). The CDR3 loop spans 14 amino acids. V was cut by 3 bases and J by 4 bases, with 15 bases left in between. The germline V gene has CDR1 SQVTM and CDR2 ANQGSEA. CDR3 DNA sequence: TGCAGCGTTGAGAAGAATAGGGGATTAGAGACCCAGTACTTC. It encodes CSVEKNRGLETQYF.

In this sample, this clone turned up a few times. The chain uses TRBV6-6 and TRBJ1-5; D is ambiguous. CDR3 length equals 15 residues. Germline V gene data show CDR1 as MNHNY and CDR2 as SVGAGI (reference sequence). V dropped 2 bases and J dropped 4 bases, with 12 bases sitting between them. CDR3 sequence (DNA): TGTGCCAGCAGTTACCCTCCCGACCTTAATCAGCCCCAGCATTTT. Its protein product is CASSYPPDLNQPQHF.

This rearrangement joins TRBV19 to TRBJ2-3; TRBD1 matches 9 bases. The germline V gene has CDR1 LNHDA and CDR2 SQIVND (reference sequence). V was clipped by 5 bases and J by 4 bases; unmatched bases: 7. The CDR3 is 15 amino acids. The CDR3 protein is CASSLDRGGSDTQYF. Written as DNA, the CDR3 is TGTGCCAGTAGTCTGGACAGGGGAGGTTCAGATACGCAGTATTTT. The full variable domain, with the rest looked up from reference TRBV19 and TRBJ2-3, is DGGITQSPKYLFRKEGQNVTLSCEQNLNHDAMYWYRQDPGQGLRLIYYSQIVNDFQKGDIAEGYSVSREKKESFPLTVTSAQKNPTAFYLCASSLDRGGSDTQYFGPGTRLTVL.